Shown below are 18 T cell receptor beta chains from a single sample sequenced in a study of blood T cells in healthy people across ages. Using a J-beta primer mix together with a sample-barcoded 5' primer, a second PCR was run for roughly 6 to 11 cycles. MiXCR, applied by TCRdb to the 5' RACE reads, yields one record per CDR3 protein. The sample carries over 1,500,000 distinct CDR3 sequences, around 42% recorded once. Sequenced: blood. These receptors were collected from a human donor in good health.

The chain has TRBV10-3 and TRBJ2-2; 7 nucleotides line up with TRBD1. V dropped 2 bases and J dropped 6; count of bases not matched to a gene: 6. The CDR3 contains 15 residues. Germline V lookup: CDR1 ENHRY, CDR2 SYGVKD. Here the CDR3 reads CAISEGNRGSGELFF. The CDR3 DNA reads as TGTGCCATCAGTGAGGGGAACAGGGGATCCGGGGAGCTGTTTTTT.

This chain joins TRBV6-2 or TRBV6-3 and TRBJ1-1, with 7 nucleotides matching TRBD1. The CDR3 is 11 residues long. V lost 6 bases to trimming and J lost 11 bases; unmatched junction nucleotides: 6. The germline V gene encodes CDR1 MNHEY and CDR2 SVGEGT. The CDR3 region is CASRLDRAAFF. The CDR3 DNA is TGTGCCAGCAGATTAGACAGGGCGGCTTTCTTT.

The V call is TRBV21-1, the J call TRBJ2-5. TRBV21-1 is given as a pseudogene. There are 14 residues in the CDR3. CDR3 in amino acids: CASSKAGNQETQYF. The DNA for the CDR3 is TGTGCCAGCAGCAAAGCTGGGAACCAAGAGACCCAGTACTTC.

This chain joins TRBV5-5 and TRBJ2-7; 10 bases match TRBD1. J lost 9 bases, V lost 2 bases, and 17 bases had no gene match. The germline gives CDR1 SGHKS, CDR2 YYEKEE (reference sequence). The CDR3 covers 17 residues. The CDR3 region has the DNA TGTGCCAGCAGCTTACGCCGGGACAGGGGTCCTCTTGGGGGGCAGTACTTC. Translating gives CASSLRRDRGPLGGQYF. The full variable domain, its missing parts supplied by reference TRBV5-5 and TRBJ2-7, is DAGVTQSPTHLIKTRGQQVTLRCSPISGHKSVSWYQQVLGQGPQFIFQYYEKEERGRGNFPDRFSARQFPNYSSELNVNALLLGDSALYLCASSLRRDRGPLGGQYFGPGTRLTVT.

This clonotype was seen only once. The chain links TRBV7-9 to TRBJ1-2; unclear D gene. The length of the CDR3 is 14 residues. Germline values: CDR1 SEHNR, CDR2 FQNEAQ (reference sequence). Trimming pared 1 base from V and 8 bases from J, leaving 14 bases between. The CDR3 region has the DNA TGTGCCAGCAGCTTAGTAGGTACCCCGTCGGGCTACACCTTC. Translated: CASSLVGTPSGYTF.

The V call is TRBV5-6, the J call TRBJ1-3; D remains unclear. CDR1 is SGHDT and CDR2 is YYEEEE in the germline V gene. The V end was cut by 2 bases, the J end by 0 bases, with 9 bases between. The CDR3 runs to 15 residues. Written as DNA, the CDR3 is TGTGCCAGCAGCTTCTTGGGGTCCTCTGGAAACACCATATATTTT. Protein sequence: CASSFLGSSGNTIYF.

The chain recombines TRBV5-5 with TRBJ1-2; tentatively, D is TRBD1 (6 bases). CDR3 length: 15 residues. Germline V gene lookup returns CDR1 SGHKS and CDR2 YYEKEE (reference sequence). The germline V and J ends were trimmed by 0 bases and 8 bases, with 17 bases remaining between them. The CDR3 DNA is TGTGCCAGCAGCTTGGCCGGGGGGCGCGATGTGGGCTACACCTTC. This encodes CASSLAGGRDVGYTF.

CDR3 in DNA: TGCGCCAGCAGCTTGCGCCAGGGATTTAACTATGGCTACACCTTC. Its protein product is CASSLRQGFNYGYTF. The chain joins TRBV5-1 to TRBJ1-2, with D maybe TRBD1 (5 bases). Deletions cut 1 base from V and 1 base from J, with 11 bases between. The length of the CDR3 is 15 residues. Germline-derived CDR1 and CDR2 are SGHRS and YFSETQ.

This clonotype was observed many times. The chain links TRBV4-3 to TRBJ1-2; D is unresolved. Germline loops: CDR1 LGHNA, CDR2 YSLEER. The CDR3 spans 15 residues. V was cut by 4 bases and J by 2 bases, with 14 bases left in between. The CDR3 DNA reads TGCGCCAGCAGCCTAAAATTCGACGGCAACTATGGCTACACCTTC. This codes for CASSLKFDGNYGYTF.

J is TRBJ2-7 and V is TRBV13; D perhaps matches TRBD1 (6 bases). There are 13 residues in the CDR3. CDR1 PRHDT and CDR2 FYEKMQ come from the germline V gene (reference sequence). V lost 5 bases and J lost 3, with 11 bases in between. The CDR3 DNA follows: TGTGCCAGCAGCATCACAGGGAACTACGAGCAGTACTTC. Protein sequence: CASSITGNYEQYF.

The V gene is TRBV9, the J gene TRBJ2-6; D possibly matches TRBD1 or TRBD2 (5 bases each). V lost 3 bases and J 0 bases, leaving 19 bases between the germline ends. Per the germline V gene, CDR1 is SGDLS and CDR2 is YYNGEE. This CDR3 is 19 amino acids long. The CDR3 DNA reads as TGTGCCAGCAGCGAACAGACCGGGACGCTGAGCTCTGGGGCCAACGTCCTGACTTTC. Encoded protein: CASSEQTGTLSSGANVLTF.

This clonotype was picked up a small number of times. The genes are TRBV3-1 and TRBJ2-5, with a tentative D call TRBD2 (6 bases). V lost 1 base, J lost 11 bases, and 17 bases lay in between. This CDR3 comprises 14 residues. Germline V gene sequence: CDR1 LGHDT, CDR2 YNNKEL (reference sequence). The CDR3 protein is CASSQAVGGWEQYF. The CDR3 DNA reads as TGTGCCAGCAGCCAAGCCGTCGGGGGATGGGAGCAGTACTTC.

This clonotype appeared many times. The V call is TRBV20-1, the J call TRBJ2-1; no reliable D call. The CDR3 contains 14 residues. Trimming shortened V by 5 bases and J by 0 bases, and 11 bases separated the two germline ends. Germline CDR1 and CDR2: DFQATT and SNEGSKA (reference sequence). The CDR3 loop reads CSAPKGSSYNEQFF. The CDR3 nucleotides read TGCAGTGCTCCAAAGGGTAGCTCCTACAATGAGCAGTTCTTC.

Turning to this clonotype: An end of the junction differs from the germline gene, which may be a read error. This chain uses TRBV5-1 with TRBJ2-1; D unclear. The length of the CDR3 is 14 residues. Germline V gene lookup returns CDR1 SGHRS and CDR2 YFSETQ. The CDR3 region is CASSLYSDENEQFF. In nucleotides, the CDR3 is TGTGCCAGCAGCTTGTATTCAGATGAGAATGAGCAGTTCTTC.

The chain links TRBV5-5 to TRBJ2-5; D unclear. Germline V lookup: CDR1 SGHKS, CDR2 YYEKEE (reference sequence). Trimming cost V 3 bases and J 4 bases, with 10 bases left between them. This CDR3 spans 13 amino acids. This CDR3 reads CASSSNSGETQYF. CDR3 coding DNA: TGTGCCAGCAGCTCCAACTCGGGAGAGACCCAGTACTTC.

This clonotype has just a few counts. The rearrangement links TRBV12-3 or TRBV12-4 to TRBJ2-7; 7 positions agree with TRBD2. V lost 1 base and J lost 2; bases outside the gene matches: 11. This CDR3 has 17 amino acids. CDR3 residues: CASSLGGRWDYTYEQYF. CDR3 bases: TGTGCCAGCAGTTTAGGGGGCAGGTGGGACTACACCTACGAGCAGTACTTC.

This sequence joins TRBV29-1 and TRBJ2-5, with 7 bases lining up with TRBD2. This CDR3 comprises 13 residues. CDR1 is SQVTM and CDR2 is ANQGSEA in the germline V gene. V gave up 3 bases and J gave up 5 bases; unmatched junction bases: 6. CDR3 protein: CSVEGKAGETQYF. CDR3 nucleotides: TGCAGCGTTGAGGGCAAAGCGGGGGAGACCCAGTACTTC.

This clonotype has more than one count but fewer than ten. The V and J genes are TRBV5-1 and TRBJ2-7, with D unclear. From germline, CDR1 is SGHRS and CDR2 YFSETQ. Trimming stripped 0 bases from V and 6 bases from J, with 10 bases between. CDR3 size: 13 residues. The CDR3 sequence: CASSLEATGEQYF. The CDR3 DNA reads TGCGCCAGCAGCTTGGAGGCCACGGGCGAGCAGTACTTC.